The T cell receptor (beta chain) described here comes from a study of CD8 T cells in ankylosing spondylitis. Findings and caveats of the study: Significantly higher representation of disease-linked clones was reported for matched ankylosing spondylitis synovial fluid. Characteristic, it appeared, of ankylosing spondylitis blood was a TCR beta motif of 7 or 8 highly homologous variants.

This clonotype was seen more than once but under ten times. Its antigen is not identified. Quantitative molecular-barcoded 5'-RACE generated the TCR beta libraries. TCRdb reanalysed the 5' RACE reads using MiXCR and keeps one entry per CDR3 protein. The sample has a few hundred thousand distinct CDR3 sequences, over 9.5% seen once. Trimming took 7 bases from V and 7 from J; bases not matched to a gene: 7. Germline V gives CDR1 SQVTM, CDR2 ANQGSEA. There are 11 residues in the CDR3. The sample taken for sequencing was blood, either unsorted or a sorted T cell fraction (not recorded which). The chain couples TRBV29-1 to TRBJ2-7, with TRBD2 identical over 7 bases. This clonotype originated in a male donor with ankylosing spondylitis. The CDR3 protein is CSGGERGEQYF. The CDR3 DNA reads TGCAGCGGCGGAGAGCGGGGTGAGCAGTACTTC.